The clone carrying this T cell receptor (beta chain) was seen more than once but under ten times. The data were obtained in a study of blood T cell repertoires in COVID-19. Turning to the study itself: Donors in the United States, Italy and Spain gave samples during acute or convalescent COVID-19. The cDNA or gDNA used as material had been derived from T cells, B-cell-depleted T cells, or PBMCs.

V was pared by 5 bases and J by 2 bases, with 7 bases of the junction left unmatched. Germline V gene data show CDR1 as LGHDT and CDR2 as YNNKEL (reference sequence). The CDR3 covers 16 residues. The authors' processing: Amplification with reference gene primers provided the estimates of nucleated cell counts. Repertoires were generated with immunoSEQ multiplex PCR, while TCRdb's copy carries only in-frame clones and drops some. The V and J calls and clone size were taken over from that table, and D and trimming were inferred from the DNA. The sample includes around 50,000 clones, around 92% of them seen just once.

Sequencing was carried out using peripheral blood. The genes are TRBV3-1 (or the pseudogene TRBV3-2) and TRBJ2-5; 11 bases match TRBD2. The sequence was obtained from a human donor in a cohort sampled during active COVID-19. The CDR3 spells CASSYYSGGVQETQYF. CDR3 DNA: TGTGCCAGCAGCTACTATAGCGGGGGGGTTCAAGAGACCCAGTACTTC.